These 11 T cell receptor beta chains share one sample of origin, sequenced in a study of T cells after yellow fever vaccination. TCRdb re-called the 5' RACE reads with MiXCR, one entry per CDR3 protein. The sample has around 31,000 distinct CDR3 sequences, 10% to 13% seen once. Here the sequenced sample was PBMCs, either bulk or a sorted T-cell subset (CD4+, CD8+, memory, or dextramer-sorted; not recorded which), taken more than 14 days after the first yellow fever vaccination. All receptors derive from a man between 18 and 29 years old who received the YFV17D yellow fever vaccine.

This clonotype was seen repeatedly, ten times or more. The chain has TRBV3-1 and TRBJ2-3; D unclear. Germline CDR1 is LGHDT and CDR2 is YNNKEL (reference sequence). V gave up 3 bases and J gave up 4 bases, with 17 bases separating them. This CDR3 comprises 16 residues. This CDR3 is CASSQGPVASPDTQYF. DNA of the CDR3: TGTGCCAGCAGCCAGGGCCCAGTTGCGAGCCCAGATACGCAGTATTTT.

This clonotype was recorded many times. The chain links TRBV12-3 or TRBV12-4 to TRBJ2-3; 10 nucleotides match TRBD2. This CDR3 has 15 residues. The ends lost 7 bases at V and 6 bases at J; junction bases unmatched: 10. The CDR3 region is CASTPAGGPGDTQYF. For the CDR3, the DNA is TGTGCCAGCACCCCAGCGGGGGGGCCCGGGGATACGCAGTATTTT.

This clonotype has a count of ten or more. The chain links TRBV7-3 to TRBJ1-1; D unclear. The germline CDR1 and CDR2 sequences are SGHTA and FQGTGA. V was trimmed by 2 bases and J by 4 bases, leaving 11 bases between them. There are 14 residues in the CDR3. In DNA, the CDR3 is TGTGCCAGCAGCTTATACCCTGGGATCACTGAAGCTTTCTTT. Translation: CASSLYPGITEAFF.

This clonotype turned up a few times. The J gene is TRBJ2-1, the V gene TRBV7-9; TRBD2 might be the D (5 bases). This CDR3 spans 16 amino acids. Germline CDR1 and CDR2: SEHNR and FQNEAQ (reference sequence). V dropped 4 bases and J dropped 6 bases, with 19 bases sitting between them. CDR3 residues: CASSSKIGRGSNEQFF. DNA for the CDR3: TGTGCCAGCAGCTCAAAAATTGGGAGAGGGTCCAATGAGCAGTTCTTC.

This clonotype appeared many times. This chain uses TRBV5-1 with TRBJ2-5; weak D call: TRBD2 (5 bases). The CDR3 covers 15 residues. The germline V and J ends were trimmed by 2 bases and 0 bases, with 11 bases remaining between them. In germline, CDR1 is SGHRS, CDR2 YFSETQ. CDR3 in amino acids: CASSFLTGNQETQYF. CDR3 DNA sequence: TGCGCCAGCAGCTTTTTAACGGGAAACCAAGAGACCCAGTACTTC.

The sample holds many counts of this clonotype. V usage is TRBV9 and J usage is TRBJ2-5, with 8 positions matching TRBD2. This CDR3 has 14 amino acids. CDR1 is SGDLS and CDR2 is YYNGEE in the germline V gene. Losses at the gene ends were 0 bases for V and 5 bases for J; bases not matched to a gene: 3. CDR3 loop: CASSVAGGPETQYF. CDR3 coding DNA: TGTGCCAGCAGCGTAGCGGGGGGGCCGGAGACCCAGTACTTC.

This clonotype was seen a handful of times. The chain recombines TRBV29-1 with TRBJ1-6; the D is unclear. CDR1 is SQVTM, CDR2 ANQGSEA, per germline. The CDR3 loop spans 13 amino acids. Trimming pared 0 bases from V and 7 bases from J, leaving 7 bases between. The CDR3 DNA reads as TGCAGCGTTGAAGAGTACGTGAATTCACCCCTCCACTTT. Protein product: CSVEEYVNSPLHF.

V and J are TRBV5-1 and TRBJ2-5, with D maybe TRBD2 (6 bases). The germline CDR1 and CDR2 sequences are SGHRS and YFSETQ. V gave up 0 bases and J gave up 3 bases, with 9 bases separating them. The CDR3 totals 14 residues. The CDR3, as DNA: TGCGCCAGCAGCTTGGGGACTACTAAAGAGACCCAGTACTTC. Amino acids: CASSLGTTKETQYF.

At least ten counts were recorded for this clonotype. The V and J genes are TRBV12-3 or TRBV12-4 and TRBJ2-7; 8 nucleotides align to TRBD2. J lost 0 bases, V lost 7 bases, and 5 bases had no gene match. The length of the CDR3 is 14 residues. This chain's CDR3 is CASTGTRSSYEQYF. The CDR3 bases are TGTGCCAGCACCGGGACTAGGTCCTCCTACGAGCAGTACTTC.

The chain employs TRBV24-1 and TRBJ2-3, with D uncertain. The CDR3 loop spans 12 amino acids. Germline V gene sequence: CDR1 KGHDR, CDR2 SFDVKD. Trimming stripped 6 bases from V and 2 bases from J, with 5 bases between. CDR3 in amino acids: CATSCSTDTQYF. Written as DNA, the CDR3 is TGTGCCACCAGTTGCTCCACAGATACGCAGTATTTT.

This clonotype was counted between two and nine times. This rearrangement joins TRBV5-4 to TRBJ2-1; 9 bases match TRBD2. Germline V gene sequence: CDR1 SGHNT, CDR2 YYREEE (reference sequence). This CDR3 region has 15 residues. V lost 3 bases to trimming and J lost 4 bases; unmatched junction nucleotides: 5. The CDR3: CASSSGRGGYNEQFF. CDR3 DNA sequence: TGTGCCAGCAGCTCCGGGCGGGGGGGATACAATGAGCAGTTCTTC.